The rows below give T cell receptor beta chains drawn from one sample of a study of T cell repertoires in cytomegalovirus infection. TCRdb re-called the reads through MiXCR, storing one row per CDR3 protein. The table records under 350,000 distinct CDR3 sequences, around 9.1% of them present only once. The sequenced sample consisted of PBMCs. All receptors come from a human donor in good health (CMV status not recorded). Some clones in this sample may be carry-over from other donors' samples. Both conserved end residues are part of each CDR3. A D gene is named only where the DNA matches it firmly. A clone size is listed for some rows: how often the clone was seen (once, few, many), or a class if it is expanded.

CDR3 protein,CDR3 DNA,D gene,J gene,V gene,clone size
CAAGPGVMNTEAFF,TGTGCCGCAGGGCCGGGGGTAATGAACACTGAAGCTTTCTTT,.,TRBJ1-1,TRBV2,.
CASSRGAQGREKLFF,TGTGCCAGCAGCAGGGGGGCGCAGGGTCGAGAAAAACTGTTTTTT,.,TRBJ1-4,TRBV7-8,many
CASSGGGSNNSPLHF,TGTGCCAGCAGCGGTGGGGGATCGAATAATTCACCCCTCCACTTT,.,TRBJ1-6,TRBV28,many
CSAWTGASDGYTF,TGCAGCGCCTGGACAGGGGCATCGGATGGCTACACCTTC,TRBD1,TRBJ1-2,TRBV29-1,few
CASSFSLGVAGSYEQYF,TGTGCCAGCAGTTTTTCCCTCGGGGTAGCGGGTTCCTACGAGCAGTACTTC,TRBD2,TRBJ2-7,TRBV27,many
CASSPRRMGTDTQYF,TGTGCCAGCAGCCCGAGAAGGATGGGCACAGATACGCAGTATTTT,.,TRBJ2-3,TRBV7-2,many
CASSSPGVGTEAFF,TGTGCCAGCAGTTCTCCCGGGGTTGGGACTGAAGCTTTCTTT,.,TRBJ1-1,TRBV6-1,.
CSVEEVWGSYNEQFF,TGCAGCGTTGAAGAGGTTTGGGGCTCCTACAATGAGCAGTTCTTC,.,TRBJ2-1,TRBV29-1,.
CATETGANVLTF,TGTGCCACCGAGACTGGGGCCAACGTCCTGACTTTC,.,TRBJ2-6,TRBV6-1,many
CASSGGYGYTF,TGTGCCAGCTCAGGGGGCTATGGCTACACCTTC,TRBD1,TRBJ1-2,TRBV12-3/TRBV12-4,many
CASSFPGGAGELFF,TGTGCCAGCAGTTTTCCGGGGGGGGCGGGGGAGCTGTTTTTT,TRBD2,TRBJ2-2,TRBV12-3/TRBV12-4,many
CASSVEPGTDTQYF,TGTGCCAGCAGCGTAGAACCCGGCACAGATACGCAGTATTTT,.,TRBJ2-3,TRBV9,.
CASSFPGLAGNEQFF,TGCGCCAGCAGCTTCCCGGGACTAGCAGGAAATGAGCAGTTCTTC,TRBD2,TRBJ2-1,TRBV5-1,.
CASSSPGQIYEQYF,TGTGCCAGCAGCTCTCCGGGCCAAATCTACGAGCAGTACTTC,.,TRBJ2-7,TRBV7-2,many
CASSLWTSGVSTDTQYF,TGTGCCAGCAGCTTATGGACTAGCGGGGTGAGCACAGATACGCAGTATTTT,TRBD2,TRBJ2-3,TRBV7-2,many
CASSKAGVGNEQFF,TGTGCCAGCAGTAAAGCGGGGGTAGGGAATGAGCAGTTCTTC,TRBD2,TRBJ2-1,TRBV2,many
CASSPWGGGNGYTF,TGTGCCAGCAGTCCCTGGGGGGGGGGGAATGGCTACACCTTC,.,TRBJ1-2,TRBV12-3/TRBV12-4,many
CASSLQGGQPQHF,TGTGCCAGCAGCCTACAGGGAGGTCAGCCCCAGCATTTT,.,TRBJ1-5,TRBV7-8,many
CASRQGTYGYTF,TGTGCCAGCAGACAGGGTACCTATGGCTACACCTTC,.,TRBJ1-2,TRBV25-1,.
CASSITGDGSNQPQHF,TGTGCCAGCAGCATAACAGGGGATGGGAGCAATCAGCCCCAGCATTTT,TRBD1,TRBJ1-5,TRBV7-2,many
CSARGQLASSSLQFF,TGCAGTGCTAGAGGCCAACTAGCCTCGTCAAGTTTGCAGTTCTTC,.,TRBJ2-1,TRBV20-1,many
CASSEARANIQYF,TGTGCCAGCAGTGAAGCGCGGGCGAACATTCAGTACTTC,.,TRBJ2-4,TRBV2,many
CASLDRGRRDEQFF,TGTGCCAGTTTAGACAGGGGCCGCCGTGATGAGCAGTTCTTC,TRBD1,TRBJ2-1,TRBV19,many
CASSQGSGGPHNEQFF,TGTGCCAGCTCCCAGGGAAGCGGGGGGCCACACAATGAGCAGTTCTTC,TRBD2,TRBJ2-1,TRBV28,many
CASRIASTDTQYF,TGTGCCAGCAGAATAGCGAGCACAGATACGCAGTATTTT,.,TRBJ2-3,TRBV12-3/TRBV12-4,many
CASSRGLAGPYNEQFF,TGTGCCAGCAGCCGCGGACTAGCGGGACCATACAATGAGCAGTTCTTC,TRBD2,TRBJ2-1,TRBV7-6,many
CVSSPGTEAFF,TGTGTCAGCAGCCCAGGTACTGAAGCTTTCTTT,.,TRBJ1-1,TRBV7-9,.
CASSLGGHLGNTIYF,TGTGCCAGCAGCTTAGGAGGGCACCTAGGAAACACCATATATTTT,.,TRBJ1-3,TRBV7-8,many
CSARPPGQGFEKLFF,TGCAGTGCTAGACCTCCGGGACAGGGTTTTGAAAAACTGTTTTTT,TRBD1,TRBJ1-4,TRBV20-1,many
CASSFQSGGGRETQYF,TGTGCCAGCAGCTTCCAAAGCGGGGGGGGCAGGGAGACCCAGTACTTC,TRBD2,TRBJ2-5,TRBV7-2,many
CASSYGTGSFYEQYF,TGTGCCAGCAGTTACGGGACAGGGAGTTTCTACGAGCAGTACTTC,TRBD1,TRBJ2-7,TRBV6-5,many
CASKVLGSYNEQFF,TGTGCCAGCAAAGTCCTAGGCTCCTACAATGAGCAGTTCTTC,.,TRBJ2-1,TRBV2,.
CASSESAYTEAFF,TGTGCCAGCAGTGAGTCAGCGTACACTGAAGCTTTCTTT,.,TRBJ1-1,TRBV6-4,.
CASSPSYSYNEQFF,TGTGCCAGCAGCCCTAGCTACTCCTACAATGAGCAGTTCTTC,.,TRBJ2-1,TRBV7-2,many
CAISAGQVSYEQYF,TGTGCCATCAGTGCGGGACAGGTCTCCTACGAGCAGTACTTC,TRBD1,TRBJ2-7,TRBV10-3,many